Below, 11 T cell receptor beta chains from the same sample are listed, as sequenced in a study of blood T cell repertoires in COVID-19. TCRdb keeps only in-frame clones here, not all; method: immunoSEQ multiplex PCR. The repertoire holds approximately 140,000 clones, with 80% to 90% as singletons. Sequenced material: peripheral blood. These receptors were obtained from a woman aged 40 to 55 with acute or convalescent COVID-19.

The chain combines TRBV4-3 with TRBJ2-2; the match to TRBD2 covers 7 bases. Unmatched junction bases numbered 6, after V lost 1 base and J lost 1 base. The CDR3 runs 17 residues. CDR1 is LGHNA, CDR2 YSLEER, per germline. The CDR3 region is CASSQVASGVNTGELFF. In DNA, the CDR3 is TGCGCCAGCAGCCAAGTGGCTAGCGGTGTGAACACCGGGGAGCTGTTTTTT.

The chain recombines TRBV27 with TRBJ1-5; perhaps TRBD1 as D (6 bases). Germline-derived CDR1 and CDR2 are MNHEY and SMNVEV (reference sequence). The V and J ends lost 0 bases and 4 bases respectively, with 7 bases between them. This CDR3 spans 14 amino acids. The chain's CDR3 is CASSLSDSNQPQHF. CDR3 DNA: TGTGCCAGCAGTTTATCGGACAGTAATCAGCCCCAGCATTTT.

The rearrangement links TRBV10-3 to TRBJ1-2; 7 bases fit TRBD1. The V and J ends lost 4 bases and 8 bases, in that order; junction bases with no gene match: 10. The CDR3 contains 14 residues. CDR1 is ENHRY and CDR2 is SYGVKD in the germline V gene. CDR3 protein: CAISGPRGLGGYTF. DNA for the CDR3: TGTGCCATCAGTGGACCAAGGGGGCTGGGGGGCTACACCTTC.

The chain is built from TRBV7-3 and TRBJ1-6; 10 bases are a match to TRBD1. The J segment lost 8 bases and the V segment lost 5 bases, leaving 12 bases of the junction unmatched. The germline gives CDR1 SGHTA, CDR2 FQGTGA. This CDR3 comprises 17 residues. CDR3 sequence (DNA): TGTGCCAGCAGCACCACTGAGGGACAGGGGTCTGATTCACCCCTCCACTTT. As protein: CASSTTEGQGSDSPLHF.

The CDR3 DNA reads as TGTGCCAGCAGCGCTCCGGCGGCCAGCGGGGAGCTGTTTTTT. It specifies CASSAPAASGELFF. This chain connects TRBV6-2 or TRBV6-3 to TRBJ2-2; D gene unclear. The CDR3 totals 14 residues. Germline V gene sequence: CDR1 MNHEY, CDR2 SVGEGT. Trimming stripped 6 bases from V and 7 bases from J, with 15 bases between.

The rearrangement joins TRBV7-6 to TRBJ1-6, with 7 nucleotides matching TRBD1. The trim removed 5 bases at V and 7 bases at J, leaving 8 bases unmatched. Germline V gene sequence: CDR1 SGHVS, CDR2 FNYEAQ. The length of the CDR3 is 15 residues. CDR3 sequence: CASSRGQVGNSPLHF. The CDR3 DNA sequence: TGTGCCAGCAGCCGTGGACAGGTGGGCAATTCACCCCTCCACTTT.

As DNA, the CDR3 is TGTGCCAGTAGTATCCACCCCTCCGGGAGGGCCGGGAATGAGCAGTTCTTC. Protein product: CASSIHPSGRAGNEQFF. This chain uses TRBV19 with TRBJ2-1, with 8 bases that match TRBD2. The ends lost 3 bases at V and 7 bases at J; junction bases unmatched: 14. The CDR3 contains 17 residues. Germline-derived CDR1 and CDR2 are LNHDA and SQIVND (reference sequence).

This chain connects TRBV6-1 to TRBJ1-1; D unclear. The CDR3 spans 14 residues. From germline, CDR1 is MNHNS and CDR2 SASEGT. V gave up 2 bases and J gave up 0 bases, with 7 bases separating them. CDR3: CASSEYRVNTEAFF. DNA of the CDR3: TGTGCCAGCAGTGAATATAGAGTGAACACTGAAGCTTTCTTT.

This chain links TRBV6-5 with TRBJ2-1; 13 nucleotides match TRBD2. The CDR3 extends over 14 amino acids. V lost 6 bases to trimming and J lost 12 bases; unmatched junction nucleotides: 8. In germline, CDR1 is MNHEY, CDR2 SVGAGI. Written as DNA, the CDR3 is TGTGCCAGCAGGGGACTAGCGGGGTTATCAGGGCAGTTCTTC. This encodes CASRGLAGLSGQFF.

V and J are TRBV6-2 or TRBV6-3 and TRBJ2-2; TRBD1 is a possible D gene (6 bases). CDR1 is MNHEY, CDR2 SVGEGT, per germline. The CDR3 spans 16 residues. Deletions cut 1 base from V and 3 bases from J, with 12 bases between. The CDR3 here is CASSYYRVRDTGELFF. In nucleotides, the CDR3 is TGTGCCAGCAGTTACTACAGGGTTAGGGACACCGGGGAGCTGTTTTTT.

The chain has TRBV5-1 and TRBJ1-1, with 7 bases matching TRBD1. The CDR3 covers 18 residues. V trimming: 1 base; J trimming: 1 base; junction bases outside the gene matches: 13. CDR1 and CDR2 from the germline V gene are SGHRS and YFSETQ. Here the CDR3 DNA reads TGCGCCAGCAGCTTGAGGGGACAGACAGGGCCGGGGAACACTGAAGCTTTCTTT. Protein product: CASSLRGQTGPGNTEAFF. Combining the CDR3 with reference TRBV5-1 and TRBJ1-1 gives the whole variable domain KAGVTQTPRYLIKTRGQQVTLSCSPISGHRSVSWYQQTPGQGLQFLFEYFSETQRNKGNFPGRFSGRQFSNSRSEMNVSTLELGDSALYLCASSLRGQTGPGNTEAFFGQGTRLTVV.